A single T cell receptor beta chain is shown here with its context. Its antigen is currently not known. Nothing much larger sits one base from this clone, and base qualities are not available. CDR3 length: 13 amino acids, cysteine to phenylalanine. Only the CDR3 DNA stays, 39 bases, in frame from base 1. Trimming takes 3 bases from V and 2 bases from J, and the germline ends sit 9 bases apart. From the germline V gene (reference sequence), CDR1 is DFQATT and CDR2 is SNEGSKA. Sequencing instrument: Illumina NovaSeq 6000. TCR cDNA was synthesized by 5'RACE template switching, which introduced a universal primer site and unique molecular identifiers. cDNA synthesis was primed from both the TCR alpha and TCR beta constant segments. Libraries were amplified in two PCR steps, with sample barcodes and sequencing adapters added in the second step. Libraries were sequenced on Illumina HiSeq 2500 (2x100 bp) or NovaSeq (2x150 bp). As for the authors' bioinformatics: MIGEC handled demultiplexing of reads and collapsing into UMI consensus sequences, while MiXCR performed V(D)J alignment. Clonotypes responding to the vaccine were identified with edgeR on replicate PBMC samples, with the criteria of FDR below 0.01 and a log2 fold change above 5 up to day 15. Each bulk clonotype was labeled CD4 or CD8 based on which sequenced repertoire, CD4 or CD8, contained the clonotype at higher abundance. The public reads were quality trimmed at Q25 with fastp and then assembled into clones with MiXCR by TCRdb, keeping productive beta chains. Entries are consolidated by CDR3 protein sequence, retaining the most common genes and DNA. TCRdb's processing, not the authors' own work, is the source of the V and J calls. Within this sample are hundreds of thousands of distinct CDR3 sequences, with roughly an eighth of them counted one time only. The ten largest clones add up to approximately 3.4% of the sample.

The sample is drawn from a study of T cells after yellow fever vaccination (dated by TCRdb to between 2018 and 2021). In the study overall: Libraries from fractions with low cell numbers were prepared with the SMART-Seq v4 Ultra Low Input RNA kit. To follow T-cell clones before and after primary and booster YFV17D yellow fever vaccination, bulk TCR alpha and beta repertoires were sequenced over time. Two healthy male donors made up the cohort, one aged 18 to 30 years and the other aged 30 to 40 years. Blood was drawn at multiple timepoints before and after primary and secondary immunization, with bulk PBMC replicates and cell subsets isolated. What the research found in general, with its limitations: The secondary T-cell response was found to be weaker but faster than the primary response, with a peak reached on day 5 rather than on day 15. A small share of clonotypes occurred in both CD4 and CD8 compartments, likely arising from convergent recombination. After the booster, most of the clones that had expanded following primary vaccination were detected again (almost 98% of CD4 and around 87% of CD8), which suggests that memory was broadly maintained. Because only two donors were included in the study, the extent to which the findings can be generalized is limited. Computational filtering was needed because FACS-sorted repertoires could contain abundant contaminating clonotypes from the bulk population.

The label giving this sample's treatment or condition can be read as: live attenuated yellow fever vaccine strain. PBMCs were isolated from peripheral blood using a standard Ficoll-Paque protocol. Dynabeads CD4 and CD8 positive selection kits were used to isolate CD4 and CD8 T-cell fractions. TriZol was used to extract RNA from bulk PBMCs, from CD4 and CD8 fractions, and from dextramer-positive and dextramer-negative fractions. The TCR comes from a man between 18 and 29 years old who received the YFV17D yellow fever vaccine. The starting material was CD4+ T cells sorted from PBMCs, obtained 15 days after the yellow fever booster vaccination. This chain joins TRBV20-1 to TRBJ2-3, with no confidently assigned D gene. The CDR3 sequence is CSARGPNTDTQYF. At the DNA level, the sequence is TGCAGTGCTAGGGGTCCGAACACAGATACGCAGTATTTT.